These 12 T cell receptor beta chains came from one sample sequenced in a study of T cells in Graves' hyperthyroidism and ophthalmopathy. Amplified TCR beta CDR3 regions derived from RNA transcripts. TCR CDR3 underwent first-round RT-PCR with the HTBI primer set. TCRdb re-derived calls from the multiplex PCR reads in MiXCR, one entry per CDR3 protein. The sample contains almost 600,000 distinct CDR3 sequences, 40% to 55% of which appear only once. Sequencing input: peripheral blood or thyroid tissue (not recorded which). The receptor set was obtained from a woman between 18 and 30 years old with Graves' hyperthyroidism.

This CDR3 reads CSAGRTGANSPLHF. DNA of the CDR3: TGCAGTGCTGGAAGGACAGGAGCTAATTCACCCCTCCACTTT. The chain has TRBV20-1 and TRBJ1-6; 7 nucleotides match TRBD1. The CDR3 runs 14 residues. V was pared by 5 bases and J by 6 bases, with 7 bases of the junction left unmatched. The germline CDR1 and CDR2 sequences are DFQATT and SNEGSKA (reference sequence).

V usage is TRBV29-1 and J usage is TRBJ1-2; D is ambiguous. Germline V gene lookup returns CDR1 SQVTM and CDR2 ANQGSEA. V lost 1 base and J lost 7, with 4 bases in between. The CDR3 runs to 10 residues. DNA of the CDR3: TGCAGCGTTGAAGGGGTTGGCTACACCTTC. Translating gives CSVEGVGYTF.

This clonotype occurred a few times. Lacking the conserved final phenylalanine or tryptophan, this CDR3 likely reflects a read error. No DNA is shown, since the ends of the CDR3 on it are uncertain; the CDR3 is the one TCRdb lists. The gene calls are TRBV10-3 and TRBJ1-3. Germline CDR1 ENHRY, CDR2 SYGVKD. The CDR3 length is 8 residues, termini included. CDR3: CAISEFLA.

A note on this clonotype: This may stem from a read error, because a much larger clone lies one nucleotide away. The chain joins TRBV7-6 to TRBJ1-2; TRBD1 aligns across 7 bases. From germline, CDR1 is SGHVS and CDR2 FNYEAQ. The length of the CDR3 is 14 residues. V lost 10 bases to trimming and J lost 3 bases; unmatched junction nucleotides: 11. This CDR3 is CANRSGGRDYGYTF. The CDR3, as DNA: TGTGCCAACAGATCAGGGGGGCGCGACTATGGCTACACCTTC.

This clonotype was seen ten or more times. The chain employs TRBV6-1 and TRBJ2-2; 9 bases align to TRBD2. Germline V gene lookup returns CDR1 MNHNS and CDR2 SASEGT. CDR3 size: 16 residues. With V trimmed by 7 bases and J by 6 bases, 12 bases remained unmatched. CDR3 sequence (DNA): TGTGCCAGCAATCGCGGGAGGGCGGAACAATCCGGGGAGCTGTTTTTT. Its translation is CASNRGRAEQSGELFF.

A word on this clonotype: The CDR3 does not close with the conserved phenylalanine or tryptophan, likely indicating a read error. The chain uses TRBV11-1 and TRBJ2-2, with D maybe TRBD2 (6 bases). The V gene's germline CDR1 is SGHAT and CDR2 FQDESV (reference sequence). CDR3 length: 15 amino acids. This CDR3 is CASSLHGGGTGELFS. The DNA of the CDR3 is TGTGCCAGCAGCTTACACGGGGGAGGAACCGGAGAGCTGTTTTCT.

The chain couples TRBV7-3 to TRBJ2-7; the match to TRBD1 covers 9 bases. Per the germline V gene, CDR1 is SGHTA and CDR2 is FQGTGA. This CDR3 comprises 16 residues. Losses at the gene ends were 5 bases for V and 5 bases for J; bases not matched to a gene: 13. CDR3 coding DNA: TGTGCCAGCAGCCTAGGGGGACAGGGAATTGTAAACGAGCAGTACTTC. Protein product: CASSLGGQGIVNEQYF.

The rearrangement joins TRBV5-1 to TRBJ1-6; D gene unclear. With 2 bases removed from V and 5 bases from J, the gap between germline ends came to 8 bases. Germline CDR1 reads SGHRS; CDR2 reads YFSETQ. The CDR3 is 14 amino acids. This chain's CDR3 is CASSFVGDNSPLHF. The CDR3 DNA is TGCGCCAGCAGCTTTGTAGGAGATAATTCACCCCTCCACTTT.

This clonotype was seen at least ten times. The J gene is TRBJ2-7, the V gene TRBV4-1, with TRBD2 matching 8 bases. The ends lost 5 bases at V and 5 bases at J; junction bases unmatched: 11. The CDR3 contains 15 residues. Germline CDR1 is MGHRA and CDR2 is YSYEKL. The chain's CDR3 is CASSSSLAGGDEQYF. The CDR3 nucleotides are TGCGCCAGCAGCTCGTCTCTAGCGGGCGGCGACGAGCAGTACTTC.

This clonotype came up many times. The rearrangement uses TRBV10-3 and TRBJ1-5; TRBD1 agrees at 8 bases. The CDR3 runs to 15 residues. With 3 bases clipped from V and 3 bases from J, the junction kept 4 bases outside the gene matches. Germline V gene lookup returns CDR1 ENHRY and CDR2 SYGVKD. The CDR3 sequence is CAISERTGLNQPQHF. CDR3 DNA: TGTGCCATCAGTGAAAGGACAGGGCTCAATCAGCCCCAGCATTTT.

CDR3 loop: CASNGLSSSYNEQFF. In DNA form, the CDR3 reads TGTGCCAGCAACGGACTCTCGAGCTCCTACAATGAGCAGTTCTTC. The chain carries TRBV7-9 and TRBJ2-1, with a weak D call TRBD2 (5 bases). This CDR3 has 15 amino acids. V was trimmed by 7 bases and J by 0 bases, leaving 13 bases between them. The germline CDR1 and CDR2 sequences are SEHNR and FQNEAQ (reference sequence).

J is TRBJ1-3 and V is TRBV6-6; D possibly corresponds to TRBD1 (6 bases). Trimming pared 5 bases from V and 8 bases from J, leaving 22 bases between. The length of the CDR3 is 16 residues. Germline V gene sequence: CDR1 MNHNY, CDR2 SVGAGI (reference sequence). CDR3 protein: CASSESTGGYGYTIYF. Written as DNA, the CDR3 is TGTGCCAGCAGTGAGTCGACAGGTGGATATGGCTACACCATATATTTT.